This T cell receptor (beta chain) emerged from a study of blood T cell repertoires in COVID-19. Study-wide background: Collection of acute and convalescent COVID-19 samples took place in the United States, Italy and Spain. Nucleic acid was either cDNA or gDNA, and it came from T cells, B-cell-depleted T cells, or PBMCs.

V lost 5 bases and J lost 1, with 8 bases in between. There are 13 residues in the CDR3. The V gene's germline CDR1 is LNHDA and CDR2 SQIVND (reference sequence). In the original analysis: Amplifying reference gene primers gave estimates of nucleated cell counts. This table comes from immunoSEQ multiplex PCR, and its TCRdb copy is limited to in-frame clones, with some not included. Clone size and V and J calls were adopted from that table, with D and trimming inferred from the DNA. The sample shows approximately 12,000 clones, roughly 88% of them seen only once. The sequence was obtained from a human donor in a cohort sampled during active COVID-19. Sequencing input: peripheral blood. The V gene is TRBV19, the J gene TRBJ2-5; the D gene is possibly TRBD1 (6 bases). CDR3 sequence reads: CASSDRFQETQYF. The DNA for the CDR3 is TGTGCCAGTAGTGACAGGTTCCAAGAGACCCAGTACTTC.